The sequence of this T cell receptor beta chain was determined in a study of shared clonotypes between healthy human individuals. Study background: CD4 naive and memory got three plates each, CD8 naive two, CD8 memory one.

General study findings and limits: Rarefaction showed that sequencing of sorted subsets was incomplete (despite large depth). Larger richness was generally estimated for naive than memory subsets.

CD8 cells regarded as naive lacked CD45RO, were positively chosen for CCR7, and omitted terminally differentiated effector memory CD45RA+ cells. Germline V gene sequence: CDR1 SGHRS, CDR2 YFSETQ. Trimming pared 0 bases from V and 0 bases from J, leaving 5 bases between. The CDR3 contains 14 residues. Here immunoSEQ multiplex PCR was the method, and the copy in TCRdb shows in-frame clones only, minus some. The sample consists of 1.5 million to 2.5 million clones, roughly 94% of them appearing once. Turning to this clone: Antigen unknown. Additional DNA sequences in this sample encode the identical CDR3.

The chain links TRBV5-1 to TRBJ2-3; D is undetermined. This receptor was taken from a man aged 18 to 29 in good health. The sample comprised naive CD8+ T cells sorted from blood. The CDR3 DNA is TGCGCCAGCAGCTTGGAAACGAGCACAGATACGCAGTATTTT. Translating it yields CASSLETSTDTQYF.